The subject of this entry is one T cell receptor (beta chain). Sequenced by immunoSEQ multiplex PCR; TCRdb stores in-frame clones only, minus some. The sample includes some 150,000 clones, around four fifths seen only once; the top ten take approximately 20%. This sample stems from a study of radiation and T cells in renal cell carcinoma. V lost 2 bases and J 4 bases, leaving 16 bases between the germline ends. The CDR3 covers 15 residues. CDR1 is SGHNT and CDR2 is YYREEE in the germline V gene (reference sequence). Noted time point: baseline pretreatment blood. As for treatment: 15 Gy SBRT to primary tumor, nephrectomy 4 weeks later.

Here the sequenced sample was blood, taken from a patient whose treatment included radiotherapy and nephrectomy. The rearrangement joins TRBV5-4 to TRBJ2-7, with D tentatively TRBD1 (5 bases). This receptor was identified in a woman aged 45-59 years with renal cell carcinoma. The CDR3 DNA reads TGTGCCAGCAGCTTAGGCAGGGTCGACATTTACGAGCAGTACTTC. It yields the protein CASSLGRVDIYEQYF. Full variable domain (outside the CDR3, taken from reference TRBV5-4 and TRBJ2-7): ETGVTQSPTHLIKTRGQQVTLRCSSQSGHNTVSWYQQALGQGPQFIFQYYREEENGRGNFPPRFSGLQFPNYSSELNVNALELDDSALYLCASSLGRVDIYEQYFGPGTRLTVT.